Listed below are T cell receptor beta chains from one sample, sequenced in a study of CD8 T cells in ankylosing spondylitis. MiXCR was run by TCRdb on the 5' RACE reads, yielding one entry per CDR3 protein. The top ten hold under 8% of the sample, which has 200,000 to 300,000 distinct CDR3 sequences, 9.5% to 12% seen once. Input material: blood, either unsorted or a sorted T cell fraction (not recorded which). Source of these receptors: a male donor with ankylosing spondylitis or in good health (not recorded which). Each CDR3 is given without its conserved first and last residue. A D gene is named only where the DNA matches it firmly. Clone size is shown for a subset of rows, as once, few, many or a class of expanded clone.

TRBV12-3/TRBV12-4	-	many	TRBJ2-1	ASSHTGTRDNEQF
TRBV7-7	-	-	TRBJ2-2	ASSGNFPNTGELF
TRBV28	-	few	TRBJ1-1	ASSLQSGAAAAF
TRBV9	-	few	TRBJ2-1	ASSSGSIYNEQF
TRBV30	-	-	TRBJ1-2	AWNGLAFGYT
TRBV20-1	-	many	TRBJ1-5	SAAGQTSNQPQH
TRBV12-3/TRBV12-4	TRBD1	many	TRBJ1-1	ASTRERQGALMNTEAF
TRBV5-4	-	-	TRBJ2-3	ASSLELASDTQY
TRBV9	-	many	TRBJ2-1	ASSGGGIAEHNEQF
TRBV12-3/TRBV12-4	-	many	TRBJ1-5	ASSSGLPGQPQH
TRBV15	TRBD1	-	TRBJ2-2	ATSKDRDRGPGELF
TRBV12-3/TRBV12-4	-	many	TRBJ2-7	ASSRGSYEQY
TRBV6-1	TRBD2	many	TRBJ2-3	ASSTTYFGGLNTQY
TRBV3-1	TRBD2	-	TRBJ2-7	ASSQLLATEKAGEQY
TRBV3-1	-	-	TRBJ2-1	ASSQGSRDTLFYNEQF